This T cell receptor (beta chain) was retrieved from a study of shared clonotypes between healthy human individuals. The study's findings and limits: About 5% of naive CD4 clonotypes were shared across a handful of donors.

CDR1 is SGDLS, CDR2 YYNGEE, per germline. This CDR3 region has 13 residues. The V and J ends lost 0 bases and 5 bases respectively, with 5 bases between them. Concerning this clone: Its antigen is currently unknown. Within the sample, other DNA sequences also encode this same CDR3.

Some clones are missing from TCRdb's copy, which holds only in-frame ones; the method was immunoSEQ multiplex PCR. The table shows about 1.4 million clones, with roughly 96% occurring only once. Naive CD45RA+ and memory CD45RA-negative subsets were split from CD4+ cells. Sequencing used naive CD4+ T cells sorted from blood. The subset was: CD45RA+ positively selected. This TCR came from a man aged 25 to 40 in good health. The chain is built from TRBV9 and TRBJ2-2; no clear D gene. The CDR3 region has the DNA TGTGCCAGCAGCGTAGTTGGTACCGGGGAGCTGTTTTTT. Protein sequence: CASSVVGTGELFF.